These 22 T cell receptor beta chains originate from one sample sequenced in a study of CD8 T cells in Susac syndrome. RNA totalling about 0.45 to 1 ug underwent reverse transcription with random hexamers. TCRdb redid the calling of the immunoSEQ multiplex PCR reads with MiXCR, one entry per CDR3 protein. The profile covers 300,000 to 350,000 distinct CDR3 sequences, with 92% appearing a single time and over 0.065% taken by the ten largest. What was sequenced was CD4+ T cells from PBMCs. The receptors originated from a human donor with multiple sclerosis.

This sequence joins TRBV15 and TRBJ2-7; D gene ambiguous. Trimming cost V 1 base and J 6 bases, with 16 bases left between them. The CDR3 extends over 15 amino acids. Germline V gives CDR1 LNHNV, CDR2 YYDKDF (reference sequence). CDR3 coding DNA: TGTGCCACCAGCAGAGGAGACATTTCTTCGGGCGAGCAGTACTTC. This sequence encodes CATSRGDISSGEQYF. Variable domain in full (rest from reference TRBV15 and TRBJ2-7): DAMVIQNPRYQVTQFGKPVTLSCSQTLNHNVMYWYQQKSSQAPKLLFHYYDKDFNNEADTPDNFQSRRPNTSFCFLDIRSPGLGDTAMYLCATSRGDISSGEQYFGPGTRLTVT.

The chain links TRBV9 to TRBJ1-6, with a weak D call TRBD1 (6 bases). Germline CDR1 and CDR2: SGDLS and YYNGEE. V was pared by 7 bases and J by 9 bases, with 14 bases between. This CDR3 has 13 residues. CDR3 in DNA: TGTGCCAGCGAAACAGGGTATGGTTCACCCCTCCACTTT. It is translated as CASETGYGSPLHF.

The gene calls are TRBV2 and TRBJ2-3; 7 bases agree with TRBD2. With 8 bases clipped from V and 1 base from J, the junction kept 21 bases outside the gene matches. The CDR3 runs to 19 residues. Germline CDR1 reads SNHLY; CDR2 reads FYNNEI. The DNA of the CDR3 is TGTGCCAGCGGAGTTAGTGCCAGCGGGATGTACGGTGGCACAGATACGCAGTATTTT. It encodes CASGVSASGMYGGTDTQYF.

V and J are TRBV18 and TRBJ2-3; D not resolved. The CDR3 contains 14 residues. The V end lost 3 bases, the J end lost 2 bases, and 9 bases lay between the germline ends. Germline V gives CDR1 KGHSH, CDR2 LQKENI. Here the CDR3 DNA reads TGTGCCAGCTCACCGCCGAACCCCACAGATACGCAGTATTTT. Translation: CASSPPNPTDTQYF.

In its sample, this clonotype was seen once. V and J are TRBV15 and TRBJ2-4; D might be TRBD2 (7 bases). The germline V gene encodes CDR1 LNHNV and CDR2 YYDKDF (reference sequence). The CDR3 covers 14 residues. Between the trimmed V and J ends, which lost 4 bases and 6 bases, there was a span of 13 bases. The CDR3 sequence: CATSKGGEGNIQYF. The CDR3 DNA reads TGTGCCACCAGCAAAGGGGGGGAGGGAAACATTCAGTACTTC. Complete variable domain (other parts from reference TRBV15 and TRBJ2-4): DAMVIQNPRYQVTQFGKPVTLSCSQTLNHNVMYWYQQKSSQAPKLLFHYYDKDFNNEADTPDNFQSRRPNTSFCFLDIRSPGLGDTAMYLCATSKGGEGNIQYFGAGTRLSVL.

This clonotype occurred once. V and J are TRBV4-3 and TRBJ2-2, with 7 bases aligning to TRBD2. CDR1 is LGHNA, CDR2 YSLEER, per germline. Germline trimming cut 4 bases from V and 7 bases from J; bases unmatched to any gene: 12. CDR3 length: 16 residues. This chain's CDR3 is CASSRLTSGTVGELFF. The CDR3, as DNA: TGCGCCAGCAGCCGGCTAACGAGCGGGACTGTCGGGGAGCTGTTTTTT.

The rearrangement links TRBV3-1 to TRBJ1-5, with D possibly matching TRBD1 (5 bases). This CDR3 spans 13 amino acids. Trimming removed 3 bases from V and 11 bases from J, with 14 bases in between. Germline values: CDR1 LGHDT, CDR2 YNNKEL (reference sequence). The DNA of the CDR3 is TGTGCCAGCAGCCAGCAAGGTTGGGGGTCCCAGCATTTT. Translation: CASSQQGWGSQHF.

Only a few counts were recorded for this clonotype. The chain carries TRBV12-3 or TRBV12-4 and TRBJ1-5; TRBD1 is a possible D gene (5 bases). V lost 6 bases to trimming and J lost 2 bases, with 14 bases between them. The CDR3 length is 15 residues. DNA of the CDR3: TGTGCCAGCAGAAACACCGGGGGGGGCAATCAGCCCCAGCATTTT. Translated, it gives CASRNTGGGNQPQHF.

The chain combines TRBV20-1 with TRBJ2-1, with D perhaps TRBD1 (5 bases). Trimming removed 1 base from V and 1 base from J, with 11 bases in between. In germline, CDR1 is DFQATT, CDR2 SNEGSKA (reference sequence). The CDR3 spans 15 residues. Here the CDR3 reads CSARGGAGSYNEQFF. The CDR3 coding sequence is TGCAGTGCTAGAGGGGGCGCAGGGTCCTACAATGAGCAGTTCTTC.

The V call is TRBV30, the J call TRBJ2-2; D remains ambiguous. V shed 2 bases and J shed 0 bases, with 10 bases lying between them. The germline V gene has CDR1 GTSNPN and CDR2 SVGIG (reference sequence). The CDR3 is 15 amino acids. The CDR3 DNA is TGTGCCTGGAGTCGGACGAACGCGAACACCGGGGAGCTGTTTTTT. Translating gives CAWSRTNANTGELFF.

V is TRBV20-1 and J is TRBJ1-1; D gene uncertain. The CDR3 has 15 residues. The V end lost 0 bases, the J end lost 3 bases, and 14 bases lay between the germline ends. Per germline, CDR1 DFQATT and CDR2 SNEGSKA (reference sequence). CDR3 sequence reads: CSARDSTGPHTEAFF. The CDR3 DNA sequence: TGCAGTGCTAGAGATTCCACGGGCCCACACACTGAAGCTTTCTTT.

This clonotype was picked up one time. V gene TRBV4-1 combines with J gene TRBJ1-2; 9 nucleotides match TRBD1. V lost 1 base to trimming and J lost 2 bases; unmatched junction nucleotides: 8. The germline CDR1 and CDR2 sequences are MGHRA and YSYEKL. The CDR3 extends over 17 amino acids. The CDR3 loop is CASSQAAEGQGNYGYTF. CDR3 DNA sequence: TGCGCCAGCAGCCAAGCCGCAGAGGGACAGGGAAACTATGGCTACACCTTC.

The chain couples TRBV18 to TRBJ1-2; TRBD1 matches at 11 bases. Germline trimming cut 4 bases from V and 6 bases from J; bases unmatched to any gene: 7. This CDR3 spans 15 amino acids. CDR1 is KGHSH, CDR2 LQKENI, per germline. In nucleotides, the CDR3 is TGTGCCAGCTCACTCCGGGACAGGGGGAAGGATGGCTACACCTTC. This sequence encodes CASSLRDRGKDGYTF.

This sequence joins TRBV11-2 and TRBJ2-1, with D possibly matching TRBD2 (6 bases). Germline V gene data show CDR1 as SGHAT and CDR2 as FQNNGV. CDR3 length: 15 amino acids. V shed 5 bases and J shed 7 bases, with 18 bases lying between them. The CDR3 DNA reads TGTGCCAGCAGCAATAGGAGGGAGCATGGGAATGAGCAGTTCTTC. Its protein is CASSNRREHGNEQFF. Supplemented by reference TRBV11-2 and TRBJ2-1, the full variable domain reads EAGVAQSPRYKIIEKRQSVAFWCNPISGHATLYWYQQILGQGPKLLIQFQNNGVVDDSQLPKDRFSAERLKGVDSTLKIQPAKLEDSAVYLCASSNRREHGNEQFFGPGTRLTVL.

The chain joins TRBV6-5 to TRBJ2-5; no clear D gene. From germline, CDR1 is MNHEY and CDR2 SVGAGI. V lost 6 bases and J 7 bases, leaving 15 bases between the germline ends. This CDR3 is built from 13 residues. Written as DNA, the CDR3 is TGTGCCAGCAGGTCGAACCCATCGGGGACCCAGTACTTC. Translated, it gives CASRSNPSGTQYF.

This sequence joins TRBV11-2 and TRBJ1-4, with D possibly TRBD1 on 6 matching bases. Deletions cut 2 bases from V and 10 bases from J, with 14 bases between. This CDR3 comprises 14 residues. Germline CDR1 is SGHAT and CDR2 is FQNNGV. Here the CDR3 reads CASSLLQGGAKLFF. The CDR3 DNA reads as TGTGCCAGCAGCTTATTACAGGGCGGTGCAAAACTGTTTTTT.

V gene TRBV18 combines with J gene TRBJ2-3, with 7 bases identical to TRBD2. Looked up from germline, CDR1 is KGHSH and CDR2 is LQKENI. The CDR3 length is 15 residues. V lost 5 bases to trimming and J lost 2 bases; unmatched junction nucleotides: 7. The CDR3 DNA sequence: TGTGCCAGCTCAAAGCGGGACTCCACCACAGATACGCAGTATTTT. Its translation: CASSKRDSTTDTQYF.

The chain carries TRBV7-2 and TRBJ2-4; TRBD2 matches at 9 bases. The CDR3 contains 16 residues. V shed 7 bases and J 1 base; nucleotides not matched to a gene: 8. In germline, CDR1 is SGHTA, CDR2 FQGNSA. The CDR3 DNA follows: TGTGCCAGCACTCCGGGCGGGAGGGCGGCCAAAAACATTCAGTACTTC. Translating gives CASTPGGRAAKNIQYF.

This chain joins TRBV18 and TRBJ1-1, with 10 bases identical to TRBD1. The V segment lost 5 bases and the J segment 0 bases; nucleotides outside the gene matches: 3. The CDR3 is 15 amino acids. The V gene's germline CDR1 is KGHSH and CDR2 LQKENI. CDR3 loop: CASSSGQGLNTEAFF. The CDR3 DNA reads as TGTGCCAGCTCATCGGGACAGGGGTTGAACACTGAAGCTTTCTTT.

The V and J genes are TRBV23-1 and TRBJ2-6, with D maybe TRBD1 (6 bases). TRBV23-1 is known as an ORF, though its function is uncertain. V lost 2 bases, J lost 4 bases, and 21 bases lay in between. CDR3 length: 19 residues. The chain's CDR3 is CASSQRLTTGYPGANVLTF. The CDR3 DNA reads TGCGCCAGCAGTCAACGGCTCACTACAGGGTACCCCGGGGCCAACGTCCTGACTTTC.

The CDR3 region is CASSLGSGGAGNQPQHF. DNA for the CDR3: TGCGCCAGCAGCTTGGGATCAGGGGGCGCGGGAAATCAGCCCCAGCATTTT. V usage is TRBV5-1 and J usage is TRBJ1-5; 8 bases agree with TRBD1. The ends lost 0 bases at V and 4 bases at J; junction bases unmatched: 9. Germline assignment: CDR1 SGHRS and CDR2 YFSETQ. There are 17 residues in the CDR3.

The chain recombines TRBV7-3 with TRBJ2-1, with D perhaps matching TRBD1 (6 bases). V lost 4 bases, J lost 6 bases, and 10 bases lay in between. The CDR3 covers 13 residues. Germline V gene sequence: CDR1 SGHTA, CDR2 FQGTGA. The CDR3 here is CASSSNRANEQFF. DNA of the CDR3: TGTGCCAGCAGCTCGAACAGGGCCAATGAGCAGTTCTTC.